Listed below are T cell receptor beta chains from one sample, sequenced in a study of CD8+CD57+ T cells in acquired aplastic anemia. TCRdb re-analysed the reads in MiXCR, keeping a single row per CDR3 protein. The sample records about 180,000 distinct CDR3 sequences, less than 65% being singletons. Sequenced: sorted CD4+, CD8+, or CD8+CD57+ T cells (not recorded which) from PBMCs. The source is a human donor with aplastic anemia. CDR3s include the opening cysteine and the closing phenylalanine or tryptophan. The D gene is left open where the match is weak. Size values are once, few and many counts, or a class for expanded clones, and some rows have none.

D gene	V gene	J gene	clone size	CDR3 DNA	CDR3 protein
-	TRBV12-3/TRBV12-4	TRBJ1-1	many	TGTGCCAGCAGTGGCGGACCCGGGACTGTGAACACTGAAGCTTTCTTT	CASSGGPGTVNTEAFF
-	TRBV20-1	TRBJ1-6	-	TGCAGTGCTAGAGGCGGGGGGTTACTTAATTCACCCCTCCACTTT	CSARGGGLLNSPLHF
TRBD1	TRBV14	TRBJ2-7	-	TGTGCCAGCAGCCAAGATAGGAAAGGGGGCCCCCCCTACGAGCAGTACTTC	CASSQDRKGGPPYEQYF
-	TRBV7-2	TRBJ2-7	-	TGTGCCAGCAGCCCCAAGACAGGACCCTACGAGCAGTACTTC	CASSPKTGPYEQYF
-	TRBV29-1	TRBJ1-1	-	TGCAGCGTTGTGTCTCTCGGCAGATTAATCACTGAAGCTTTCTTT	CSVVSLGRLITEAFF
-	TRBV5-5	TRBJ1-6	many	TGTGCCAGCAGCAATAATCCACCCCTCCACTTT	CASSNNPPLHF
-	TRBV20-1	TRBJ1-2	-	TGCAGTGCTAGTACTGGGGGAAGAGATACCTTC	CSASTGGRDTF
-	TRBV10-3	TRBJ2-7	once	TGTGCCATCAGTGATAATGCGGGGGCAAGCTCCTACGAGCAGTACTTC	CAISDNAGASSYEQYF
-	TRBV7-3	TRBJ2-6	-	TGTACCAGCAGTGGTCTTACTCCCGGGGCCAACGTCCTGACCTTC	CTSSGLTPGANVLTF
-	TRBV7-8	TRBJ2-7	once	TGTGCCAGCAGCTCCAACAGGGACTACGAGCAGTACTTC	CASSSNRDYEQYF
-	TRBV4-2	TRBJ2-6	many	TGTGCCAGCAGCCAACAAACAGGGACTGGGGCCAACGTCCTGACTTTC	CASSQQTGTGANVLTF
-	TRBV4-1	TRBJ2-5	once	TGCGCCAGCAGCCAAGATCGGCGAGCGGGAGAGACCCAGTACTTC	CASSQDRRAGETQYF
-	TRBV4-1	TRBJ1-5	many	TGCGCCAGCAGCCAAGTAGGGAGCAATCAGCCCCAGCATTTT	CASSQVGSNQPQHF
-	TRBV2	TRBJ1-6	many	TGTGCCAGCAGCCAGGGAATAAGCTCCTATAATTCACCCCTCCACTTT	CASSQGISSYNSPLHF
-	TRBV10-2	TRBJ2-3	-	TGCGCCAGCAGTGAGATCACAGTGCCTGAGTATTTT	CASSEITVPEYF
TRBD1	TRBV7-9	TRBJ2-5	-	TGTGCCAGCAGCCCACAGGGGGCGTACCAAGAGACCCAGTACTTC	CASSPQGAYQETQYF
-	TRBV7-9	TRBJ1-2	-	TGTGCCAGCAGCCTACTTCCCAGAGTTGCGGATGGCTACACCTTC	CASSLLPRVADGYTF
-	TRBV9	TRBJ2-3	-	TGTGCCAGCAGCGCCACAGGGTATGGTGAGCAGTATTTT	CASSATGYGEQYF
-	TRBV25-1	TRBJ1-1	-	TGTGCCACCTCGGACAGCAACACTGAAGCTTTCTTT	CATSDSNTEAFF
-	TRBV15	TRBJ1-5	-	TGTGCCACCAGCAGAGATGGCCAGGGGAATCAGCCCCAGCATTTT	CATSRDGQGNQPQHF
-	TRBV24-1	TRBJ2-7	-	TGTGCCACCAGTGCCCGGACAGGAGGGGCGGGAGAGCAGTACTTC	CATSARTGGAGEQYF
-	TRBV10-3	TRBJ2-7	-	TGTGCCATCAGTGGCGGGACCCCGGCCGAGCAGTACTTC	CAISGGTPAEQYF
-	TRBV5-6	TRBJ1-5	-	TGTGCCAGCAGCTTGCCGGGGGAGGTGCAGCCCCAGCATTTT	CASSLPGEVQPQHF
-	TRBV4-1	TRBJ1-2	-	TGCGCCAGCAGCACCAGGGACTTAGCTAACTATGGCTACACCTTC	CASSTRDLANYGYTF
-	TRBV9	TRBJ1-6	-	TGTGCCAGCAGCAATGGGGTTAATTCACCCCTCCACTTT	CASSNGVNSPLHF
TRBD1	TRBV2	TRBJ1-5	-	TGTGCCAGCAGTGAAGGGACAGGGGCTGGTCAGCCCCAGCATTTT	CASSEGTGAGQPQHF
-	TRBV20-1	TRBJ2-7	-	TGCAGTGCCAGCAGCGACAACTCCTACGAGCAGTACTTC	CSASSDNSYEQYF
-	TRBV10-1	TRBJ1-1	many	TGCGCCAGCAGTGCCGCGAGAGGGAACACTGAAGCTTTCTTT	CASSAARGNTEAFF
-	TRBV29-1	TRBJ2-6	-	TGCAGCGTTGAGCACAGTACTGGGGCCAACGTCCTGACTTTC	CSVEHSTGANVLTF
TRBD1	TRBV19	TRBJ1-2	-	TGTGCCAGTAGTCCCACCGGGACAGACCCCTATGGCTACACCTTC	CASSPTGTDPYGYTF
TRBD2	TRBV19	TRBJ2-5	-	TGTGCCAGTAGTATCAGAGGGACTAGCGGGGAAGAGACCCAGTACTTC	CASSIRGTSGEETQYF
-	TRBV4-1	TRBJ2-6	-	TGCGCCAGCAGCCACCAGGGCTCTGGGGCCAACGTCCTGACTTTC	CASSHQGSGANVLTF
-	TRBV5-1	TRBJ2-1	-	TGCGCCAGCTCCGGATACAATGAGCGGTTCTTC	CASSGYNERFF
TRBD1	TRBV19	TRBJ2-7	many	TGTGCCAGTAGTCGACAGGGCAAGTCCTACGAGCAGTACTTC	CASSRQGKSYEQYF
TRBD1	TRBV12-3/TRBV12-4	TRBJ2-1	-	TGTGCCAGCAGGGCGGGACAGGGAGTACATGAGCAGTTCTTC	CASRAGQGVHEQFF
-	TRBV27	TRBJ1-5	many	TGTGCCAGCAGTGGAGGGGGGAATCAGCCCCAGCATTTT	CASSGGGNQPQHF